Listed below are T cell receptor beta chains from one sample, sequenced in a study of T cells in localized non-small cell lung cancer. Using immunoSEQ multiplex PCR, the repertoire was profiled, and TCRdb retains in-frame clones only, with some absent. The sample consists of some 130,000 clones, more than 70% of them appearing once. This specimen consisted of peripheral blood, obtained before any cancer treatment. These receptors were collected from a female donor older than 55 with stage I lung adenocarcinoma. Each CDR3 is given with its conserved first and last residue.

V gene: TRBV7-9; CDR3 protein: CASSYKTGGHEQYF
V gene: TRBV2; CDR3 protein: CASTGTQRGYNEQFF
V gene: TRBV28; CDR3 protein: CASSSRGGSYEQYF
V gene: TRBV7-3; CDR3 protein: CASSLLENTGELFF
V gene: TRBV27; CDR3 protein: CASRRLAGGVETQYF
V gene: TRBV19; CDR3 protein: CASSVTIRNEQFF
V gene: TRBV10-3; CDR3 protein: CATWTSGASSYNEQFF
V gene: TRBV19; CDR3 protein: CASKYRRIRYNQPQHF
V gene: TRBV6-1; CDR3 protein: CASSEVEPQHF
V gene: TRBV7-2; CDR3 protein: CASSLEGSRGGNTIYF
V gene: TRBV18; CDR3 protein: CASSTTGNRNNEQFF
V gene: TRBV27; CDR3 protein: CASSLGTSGGAYEQYF
V gene: TRBV25-1; CDR3 protein: CASSDLRETQYF
V gene: TRBV4-2; CDR3 protein: CASSQARGGNQPQHF
V gene: TRBV14; CDR3 protein: CASSQHHYEQYF
V gene: TRBV10-1; CDR3 protein: CASSESSGRETQYF
V gene: TRBV7-3; CDR3 protein: CASSFGTGVLYEQYF
V gene: TRBV5-6; CDR3 protein: CASSYGTVAYEQYF
V gene: TRBV11-2; CDR3 protein: CASSLELAGAWDF
V gene: TRBV4-2; CDR3 protein: CASSRGLAGVDTQYF
V gene: TRBV6-5; CDR3 protein: CASSYIPTAINEKLFF
V gene: TRBV11-2; CDR3 protein: CASSRGAGKISGNTIYF
V gene: TRBV19; CDR3 protein: CASRAFWDEKLFF
V gene: TRBV29-1; CDR3 protein: CSVVENTGELFF
V gene: TRBV7-2; CDR3 protein: CASSPGGPRETQYF